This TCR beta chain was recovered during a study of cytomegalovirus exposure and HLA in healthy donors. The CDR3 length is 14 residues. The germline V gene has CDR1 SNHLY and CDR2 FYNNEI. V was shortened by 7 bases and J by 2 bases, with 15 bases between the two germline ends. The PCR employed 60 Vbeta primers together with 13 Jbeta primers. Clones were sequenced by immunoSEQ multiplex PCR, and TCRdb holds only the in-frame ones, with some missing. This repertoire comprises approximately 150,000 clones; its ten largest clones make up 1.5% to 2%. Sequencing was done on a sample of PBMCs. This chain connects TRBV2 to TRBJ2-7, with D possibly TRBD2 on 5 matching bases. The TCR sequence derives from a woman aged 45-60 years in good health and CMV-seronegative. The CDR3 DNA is TGTGCCAGCAAAAAGAGCGGCCTCGCCTACGAGCAGTACTTC. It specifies CASKKSGLAYEQYF. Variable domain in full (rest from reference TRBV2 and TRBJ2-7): EPEVTQTPSHQVTQMGQEVILRCVPISNHLYFYWYRQILGQKVEFLVSFYNNEISEKSEIFDDQFSVERPDGSNFTLKIRSTKLEDSAMYFCASKKSGLAYEQYFGPGTRLTVT.